This TCR beta chain is drawn from a study of T-cell memory formation after mild COVID-19. Findings of the study overall: Confirmation was lacking for SARS-CoV-2 specificity of second-wave clones that peaked on day 37. Researchers found some responding clones in pre-infection memory, a sign that cross-reactive memory joined. From day 15 to 85, contracting clones were balanced between CD4 and CD8, whereas later expanders leaned toward CD4+. CD4+ contracting clones were mainly CM and EM; CD8+ ones, EMRA.

TCRdb fed the 5' RACE reads into MiXCR, producing one record per CDR3 protein. The repertoire holds hundreds of thousands of distinct CDR3 sequences, with 17% as singletons. This CDR3 is built from 13 residues. Trimming cost V 1 base and J 7 bases, with 11 bases left between them. The germline V gene encodes CDR1 MNHNS and CDR2 SASEGT. This clonotype appeared a few times. The antigen is not known. This TCR derives from an adult woman who had mild COVID-19 (a few samples of this study predate the infection). Cell type and time point are not known. Sequences were obtained from PBMCs or a T cell subset sorted from them (not recorded which). This chain uses TRBV6-1 with TRBJ2-7; D remains ambiguous. CDR3 amino acids: CASSEGRLREQYF. Here the CDR3 DNA reads TGTGCCAGCAGTGAAGGTCGGCTGAGGGAGCAGTACTTC.